The 22 T cell receptor beta chains presented below share a single source sample, sequenced in a study of control samples from healthy donors and cancer patients. Libraries were prepared by immunoSEQ multiplex PCR; TCRdb keeps only in-frame clonotypes and omits some of them. The sample yields 100,000 to 150,000 clones, under 95% seen once. The sequenced sample consisted of blood. The receptors originated from a man between 18 and 29 years old in good health.

The chain combines TRBV5-1 with TRBJ1-1; D is undetermined. Germline-derived CDR1 and CDR2 are SGHRS and YFSETQ. The CDR3 consists of 11 residues. V was pared by 0 bases and J by 4 bases, with 1 base between. The CDR3 here is CASSLATEAFF. The CDR3 region has the DNA TGCGCCAGCAGCTTGGCCACTGAAGCTTTCTTT.

The CDR3 DNA reads TGTGCCAGCAGCTTGGCCCAGGTCTGGTACACTGAAGCTTTCTTT. Translation gives CASSLAQVWYTEAFF. The chain recombines TRBV5-5 with TRBJ1-1; D not certain. This CDR3 comprises 15 residues. The V end was cut by 0 bases, the J end by 3 bases, with 12 bases between. Looked up from germline, CDR1 is SGHKS and CDR2 is YYEKEE (reference sequence).

This clone was counted only a few times. The V gene is TRBV5-5, the J gene TRBJ2-3, with 12 bases lining up with TRBD2. CDR3 size: 16 residues. Looked up from germline, CDR1 is SGHKS and CDR2 is YYEKEE (reference sequence). The ends lost 4 bases at V and 6 bases at J; junction bases unmatched: 9. DNA of the CDR3: TGTGCCAGCAGCAGCCCTAGCGGGGGGGAGGTGGATACGCAGTATTTT. Its translation: CASSSPSGGEVDTQYF. The whole variable domain, filled in from reference TRBV5-5 and TRBJ2-3, reads DAGVTQSPTHLIKTRGQQVTLRCSPISGHKSVSWYQQVLGQGPQFIFQYYEKEERGRGNFPDRFSARQFPNYSSELNVNALLLGDSALYLCASSSPSGGEVDTQYFGPGTRLTVL.

The chain carries TRBV20-1 and TRBJ1-4, with D unresolved. Germline V lookup: CDR1 DFQATT, CDR2 SNEGSKA (reference sequence). The CDR3 is 10 amino acids. The CDR3 coding sequence is TGCAGCCTCTGGAATGAAAAACTGTTTTTT. This gives the protein CSLWNEKLFF.

The gene calls are TRBV12-3 or TRBV12-4 and TRBJ2-6; tentatively, D is TRBD1 or TRBD2 (5 bases each). This CDR3 comprises 13 residues. V was trimmed by 5 bases and J by 11 bases, leaving 13 bases between them. The CDR3 loop is CASSRRDGDVLTF. In DNA, the CDR3 is TGTGCCAGCAGTCGCCGGGACGGAGACGTCCTGACTTTC.

This chain links TRBV5-5 with TRBJ2-7; D is undetermined. Trimming shortened V by 1 base and J by 7 bases, and 6 bases separated the two germline ends. The length of the CDR3 is 11 residues. Germline loops: CDR1 SGHKS, CDR2 YYEKEE (reference sequence). Here the CDR3 reads CASSLSQEQYF. The CDR3 DNA reads TGTGCCAGCAGCTTGTCCCAGGAGCAGTACTTC. Filled out from reference TRBV5-5 and TRBJ2-7, the complete variable domain reads DAGVTQSPTHLIKTRGQQVTLRCSPISGHKSVSWYQQVLGQGPQFIFQYYEKEERGRGNFPDRFSARQFPNYSSELNVNALLLGDSALYLCASSLSQEQYFGPGTRLTVT.

This chain joins TRBV19 and TRBJ1-1; D is perhaps TRBD1 (6 bases). Trimming pared 3 bases from V and 5 bases from J, leaving 19 bases between. The CDR3 runs to 16 residues. The germline gives CDR1 LNHDA, CDR2 SQIVND (reference sequence). The CDR3 nucleotides are TGTGCCAGTAGTATTGGGACACTCGCTCACGGGACTGAAGCTTTCTTT. Its protein is CASSIGTLAHGTEAFF.

This clone was detected a few times. V gene TRBV6-1 combines with J gene TRBJ1-3; the match to TRBD1 covers 9 bases. The CDR3 runs to 15 residues. The germline gives CDR1 MNHNS, CDR2 SASEGT. J was trimmed by 3 bases and V by 2 bases; bases with no gene match: 2. CDR3 coding DNA: TGTGCCAGCAGTGAAACAGGGGGCGGTGGAAACACCATATATTTT. Translated, it gives CASSETGGGGNTIYF.

This clone appeared a few times. V is TRBV27 and J is TRBJ1-3; no definite D call. This CDR3 comprises 16 residues. V was clipped by 0 bases and J by 3 bases, with 12 bases between them. The V gene's germline CDR1 is MNHEY and CDR2 SMNVEV (reference sequence). CDR3 sequence reads: CASSLSIPSGGNTIYF. The CDR3 DNA reads TGTGCCAGCAGTTTATCGATTCCCAGTGGTGGAAACACCATATATTTT.

This rearrangement joins TRBV4-1 to TRBJ2-1; 7 bases fit TRBD2. CDR1 is MGHRA, CDR2 YSYEKL, per germline. This CDR3 is built from 18 residues. The V and J ends lost 4 bases and 2 bases, in that order; junction bases with no gene match: 14. The CDR3 spells CASSPRLAHPLTYNEQFF. The CDR3, as DNA: TGCGCCAGCAGCCCAAGACTAGCTCACCCTTTGACCTACAATGAGCAGTTCTTC.

The chain recombines TRBV5-5 with TRBJ2-3; D remains ambiguous. Germline V lookup: CDR1 SGHKS, CDR2 YYEKEE (reference sequence). This CDR3 comprises 17 residues. Between the trimmed V and J ends, which lost 0 bases and 2 bases, there was a span of 16 bases. The DNA of the CDR3 is TGTGCCAGCAGCTTGGCGTCTTGGGCTACTAACACAGATACGCAGTATTTT. This sequence encodes CASSLASWATNTDTQYF.

The CDR3 is CASSESPDRDEQFF. The CDR3 DNA reads TGCGCCAGCAGTGAGAGCCCGGACCGCGATGAGCAGTTCTTC. The rearrangement joins TRBV10-1 to TRBJ2-1; no reliable D call. Trimming shortened V by 2 bases and J by 8 bases, and 13 bases separated the two germline ends. Germline V CDR1 and CDR2: WNHNN, SYGVQD (reference sequence). This CDR3 contains 14 residues.

The chain carries TRBV11-2 and TRBJ1-2; TRBD1 matches at 7 bases. The CDR3 sequence is 14 residues long. Trimming at V came to 7 bases and at J to 2 bases, leaving 7 bases not matched to a gene. Looked up from germline, CDR1 is SGHAT and CDR2 is FQNNGV. The CDR3 DNA follows: TGTGCCAGCACCAAATGGGGACAGAACTATGGCTACACCTTC. Translating it yields CASTKWGQNYGYTF.

The V gene is TRBV27, the J gene TRBJ1-4, with a weak D call TRBD1 (6 bases). The V gene lost 5 bases and the J gene lost 8 bases, with 18 bases spanning the gap. The length of the CDR3 is 15 residues. Per the germline V gene, CDR1 is MNHEY and CDR2 is SMNVEV (reference sequence). Here the CDR3 reads CASSTAGTIGEKLFF. CDR3 in DNA: TGTGCCAGCAGTACCGCCGGGACAATCGGAGAAAAACTGTTTTTT.

The rearrangement joins TRBV11-1 to TRBJ1-1; D unresolved. Germline CDR1 SGHAT, CDR2 FQDESV (reference sequence). The CDR3 spans 15 residues. V was trimmed by 6 bases and J by 0 bases, leaving 14 bases between them. The CDR3 loop is CASRPTGQMNTEAFF. The CDR3 DNA follows: TGTGCCAGCAGGCCTACTGGGCAGATGAACACTGAAGCTTTCTTT.

The sample holds one count of this clone. The chain combines TRBV9 with TRBJ2-1, with 8 positions matching TRBD2. Germline CDR1 and CDR2: SGDLS and YYNGEE. CDR3 size: 15 residues. V dropped 0 bases and J dropped 8; count of bases not matched to a gene: 7. For the CDR3, the DNA is TGTGCCAGCAGCGTAGTCCGCGGGGGGAGGTATGAGCAGTTCTTC. It codes for CASSVVRGGRYEQFF. The whole variable domain, filled in from reference TRBV9 and TRBJ2-1, reads DSGVTQTPKHLITATGQRVTLRCSPRSGDLSVYWYQQSLDQGLQFLIQYYNGEERAKGNILERFSAQQFPDLHSELNLSSLELGDSALYFCASSVVRGGRYEQFFGPGTRLTVL.

The table lists this clone with a count of one. The chain is built from TRBV20-1 and TRBJ2-2; D is possibly TRBD1 (5 bases). Germline CDR1 reads DFQATT; CDR2 reads SNEGSKA (reference sequence). V was trimmed by 3 bases and J by 9 bases, leaving 14 bases between them. The CDR3 has 13 amino acids. The CDR3 reads CSASPPGLRELFF. DNA of the CDR3: TGCAGTGCTAGTCCCCCAGGGTTAAGGGAGCTGTTTTTT.

V is TRBV15 and J is TRBJ1-2; the match to TRBD1 covers 7 bases. This CDR3 spans 16 amino acids. CDR1 and CDR2 (germline): LNHNV, YYDKDF (reference sequence). V trimming: 0 bases; J trimming: 3 bases; junction bases outside the gene matches: 7. CDR3 protein: CATSRDRAGGDYGYTF. DNA of the CDR3: TGTGCCACCAGCAGAGATAGGGCAGGGGGGGACTATGGCTACACCTTC. Filled out from reference TRBV15 and TRBJ1-2, the complete variable domain reads DAMVIQNPRYQVTQFGKPVTLSCSQTLNHNVMYWYQQKSSQAPKLLFHYYDKDFNNEADTPDNFQSRRPNTSFCFLDIRSPGLGDTAMYLCATSRDRAGGDYGYTFGSGTRLTVV.

This rearrangement joins TRBV5-6 to TRBJ2-3; D ambiguous. The CDR3 consists of 14 residues. Germline loops: CDR1 SGHDT, CDR2 YYEEEE. V gave up 2 bases and J gave up 4 bases, with 11 bases separating them. The CDR3 coding sequence is TGTGCCAGCAGCTTCAAGTTCGAGGCAGATACGCAGTATTTT. Protein: CASSFKFEADTQYF.

The genes are TRBV5-5 and TRBJ1-1; no definite D call. The CDR3 covers 16 residues. Germline CDR1 reads SGHKS; CDR2 reads YYEKEE (reference sequence). Trimming took off 0 bases at V and 3 bases at J, with 15 bases between the two ends. The CDR3 reads CASSLVVSVSYTEAFF. The CDR3 nucleotides are TGTGCCAGCAGCTTGGTTGTGAGCGTCTCGTACACTGAAGCTTTCTTT.

The gene calls are TRBV7-9 and TRBJ1-4, with D unclear. Trimming shortened V by 2 bases and J by 8 bases, and 12 bases separated the two germline ends. This CDR3 is built from 14 residues. CDR1 and CDR2 (germline): SEHNR, FQNEAQ (reference sequence). CDR3 coding DNA: TGTGCCAGCAGCTTATTTAACCGACAAGAAAAACTGTTTTTT. It translates to CASSLFNRQEKLFF.

This chain joins TRBV7-3 and TRBJ1-1; D remains unclear. This CDR3 contains 13 residues. Germline CDR1 reads SGHTA; CDR2 reads FQGTGA. V lost 4 bases and J lost 5, with 11 bases in between. CDR3 in DNA: TGTGCCAGCAGCTCGAAAGAAGGGACTGAAGCTTTCTTT. Translation gives CASSSKEGTEAFF.